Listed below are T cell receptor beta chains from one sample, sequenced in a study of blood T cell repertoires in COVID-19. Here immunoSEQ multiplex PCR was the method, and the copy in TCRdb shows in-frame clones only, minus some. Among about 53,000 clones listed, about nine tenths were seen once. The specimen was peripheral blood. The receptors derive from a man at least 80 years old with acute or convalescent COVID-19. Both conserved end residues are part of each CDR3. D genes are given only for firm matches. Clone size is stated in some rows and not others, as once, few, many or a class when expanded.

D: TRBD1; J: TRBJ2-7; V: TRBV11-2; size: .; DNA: TGTGCCAGCAGCGCTGGACAGGGGGTCTCCTACGAGCAGTACTTC; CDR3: CASSAGQGVSYEQYF
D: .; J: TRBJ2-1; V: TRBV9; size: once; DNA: TGTGCCAGCAGCGTAACACAGGGTTCCTACAATGAGCAGTTCTTC; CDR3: CASSVTQGSYNEQFF
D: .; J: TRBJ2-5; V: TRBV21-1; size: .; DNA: TGTGCCAGCAGCAAAGATAAGGACAGAAAAGAGACCCAGTACTTC; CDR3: CASSKDKDRKETQYF
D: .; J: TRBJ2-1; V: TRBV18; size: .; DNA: TGTGCCAGCTCACCAGGACAGCACTACAATGAGCAGTTCTTC; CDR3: CASSPGQHYNEQFF
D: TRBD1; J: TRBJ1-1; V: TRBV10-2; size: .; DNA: TGCGCCAGCAGTGAGTGGGATGGGACAGTTACTGAAGCTTTCTTT; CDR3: CASSEWDGTVTEAFF
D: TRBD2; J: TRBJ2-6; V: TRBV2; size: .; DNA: TGTGCCAGCAGTGGCCTTAGCGGGGGGGCCTCTGGGGCCAACGTCCTGACTTTC; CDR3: CASSGLSGGASGANVLTF
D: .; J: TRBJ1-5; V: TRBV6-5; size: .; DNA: TGTGCCAGCAGTCCCTCACAGGGCTCCCGACAGCCCCAGCATTTT; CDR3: CASSPSQGSRQPQHF
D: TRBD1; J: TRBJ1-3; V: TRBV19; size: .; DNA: TGTGCCAGTAGTACCCTGGACAGGGACCGAAACACCATATATTTT; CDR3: CASSTLDRDRNTIYF
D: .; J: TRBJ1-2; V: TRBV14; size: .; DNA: TGTGCCAGCAGCCAACATTTGACGGGGGTTGGCTACACCTTC; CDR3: CASSQHLTGVGYTF
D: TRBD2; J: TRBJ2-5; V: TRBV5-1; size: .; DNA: TGCGCCAGCAGCACCCTAGCGGGGGGCCAAGAGACCCAGTACTTC; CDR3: CASSTLAGGQETQYF
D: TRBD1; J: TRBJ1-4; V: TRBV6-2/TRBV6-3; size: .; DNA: TGTGCCAGCAGTTCGGGACAGGGGCTTGAAAAACTGTTTTTT; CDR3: CASSSGQGLEKLFF
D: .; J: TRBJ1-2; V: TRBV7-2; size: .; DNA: TGTGCCAGCAGCCCGAGGGAAGCCGGGCCCCAATATGGCTACACCTTC; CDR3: CASSPREAGPQYGYTF
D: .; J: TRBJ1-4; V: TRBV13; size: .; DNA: TGTGCCAGCAGCCGTAGGGGGAAGGGCTTCGAGAGGATTAAAGGACTGTTTTTT; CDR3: CASSRRGKGFERIKGLFF
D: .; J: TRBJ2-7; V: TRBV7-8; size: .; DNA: TGTGCCAGCAGCTTAATCGACAGTTCACCCTACGAGCAGTACTTC; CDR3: CASSLIDSSPYEQYF
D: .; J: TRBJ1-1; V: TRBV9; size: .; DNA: TGTGCCAGCAGCCCGGGGGGAAGGGCTGAAGCTTTCTTT; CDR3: CASSPGGRAEAFF
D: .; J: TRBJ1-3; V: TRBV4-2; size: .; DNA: TGTGCCAGCAGCCAAGATTATAGGGGCTCTGGAAACACCATATATTTT; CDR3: CASSQDYRGSGNTIYF
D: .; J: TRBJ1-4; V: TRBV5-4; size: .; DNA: TGTGCCAGCAGCTTGAACCGGGGGTATAATGAAAAACTGTTTTTT; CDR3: CASSLNRGYNEKLFF
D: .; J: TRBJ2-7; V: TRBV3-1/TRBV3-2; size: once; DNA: TGTGCCAGCAGCCTGCTCAGCGGGGAGCAGTACTTC; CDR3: CASSLLSGEQYF
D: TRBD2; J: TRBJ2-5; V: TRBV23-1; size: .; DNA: TGCGCCAGCAGTCAATCGTTAGCGGGGGAGACCCAGTACTTC; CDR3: CASSQSLAGETQYF
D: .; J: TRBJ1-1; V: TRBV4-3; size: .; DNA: TGCGCCAGCAGCCAAACCCTCGGGAGTACTGAAGCTTTCTTT; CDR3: CASSQTLGSTEAFF
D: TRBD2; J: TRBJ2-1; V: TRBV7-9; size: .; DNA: TGTGCCAGCAGCTGGGGGCTAGCGGGCAATGAGCAGTTCTTC; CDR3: CASSWGLAGNEQFF
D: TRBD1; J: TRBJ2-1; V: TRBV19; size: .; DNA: TGTGCCAGTAGCTCGACGACAGGGGGCTATGAGCAGTTCTTC; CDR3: CASSSTTGGYEQFF
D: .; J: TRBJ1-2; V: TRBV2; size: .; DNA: TGTGCCAGCAGTCTCGACATCTATGGCTACACCTTC; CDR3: CASSLDIYGYTF
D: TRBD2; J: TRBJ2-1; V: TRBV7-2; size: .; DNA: TGTGCCAGCAGCTTCACTAGCGGGGAGTACAATGAGCAGTTCTTC; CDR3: CASSFTSGEYNEQFF
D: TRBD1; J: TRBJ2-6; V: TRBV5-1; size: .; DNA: TGCGCCAGCAGCTCTCGACAGGGCTCTGGGGCCAACGTCCTGACTTTC; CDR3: CASSSRQGSGANVLTF
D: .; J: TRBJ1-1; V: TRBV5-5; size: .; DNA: TGTGCCAGCAGCCCAGCGGGCCACCGGCGGGACACTGAAGCTTTCTTT; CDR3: CASSPAGHRRDTEAFF
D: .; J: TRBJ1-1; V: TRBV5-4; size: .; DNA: TGTGCCAGCAGCTTGGCCGGGGGGGCTGGGGCTTTCTTT; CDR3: CASSLAGGAGAFF
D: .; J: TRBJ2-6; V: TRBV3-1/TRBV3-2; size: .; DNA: TGTGCCAGCAGAAAAGGGGTTGGGGCCAACGTCCTGACTTTC; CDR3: CASRKGVGANVLTF
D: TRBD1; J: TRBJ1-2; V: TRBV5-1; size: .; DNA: TGCGCCAGCAGCCCGGACAGGGACTATGGCTACACCTTC; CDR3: CASSPDRDYGYTF
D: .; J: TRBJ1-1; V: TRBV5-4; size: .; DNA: TGTGCCAGCAGCAAACCAGGGCCGCACACTGAAGCTTTCTTT; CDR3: CASSKPGPHTEAFF
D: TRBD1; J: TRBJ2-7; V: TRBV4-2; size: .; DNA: TGTGCCAGCAGCCAATTAAGGACAGGGTCCAACGAGCAGTACTTC; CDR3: CASSQLRTGSNEQYF
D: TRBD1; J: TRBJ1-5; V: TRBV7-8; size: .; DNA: TGTGCCAGCAGCATCGGACAGGGGGTCTCCTATAGCAATCAGCCCCAGCATTTT; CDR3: CASSIGQGVSYSNQPQHF
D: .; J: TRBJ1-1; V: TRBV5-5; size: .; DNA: TGTGCCAGCAGCGCTGGGGGCGGCTGGGACACTGAAGCTTTCTTT; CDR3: CASSAGGGWDTEAFF
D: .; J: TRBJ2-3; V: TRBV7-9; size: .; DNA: TGTGCCAGCAGCTTAGTTGACAAGGTTAGGACAGATACGCAGTATTTT; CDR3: CASSLVDKVRTDTQYF
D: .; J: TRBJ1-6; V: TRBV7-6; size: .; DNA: TGTGCCAGCAGCTTAGCGCAGGGAGGTGGTAATTCACCCCTCCACTTT; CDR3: CASSLAQGGGNSPLHF
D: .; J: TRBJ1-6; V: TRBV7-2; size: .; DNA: TGTGCCAGCAGCCTGGACAGAAGCGCTAATTCACCCCTCCACTTT; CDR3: CASSLDRSANSPLHF
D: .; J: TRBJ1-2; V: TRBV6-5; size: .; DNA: TGTGCCAGCCGACCGGGAGGGTTTTATGGCTACACCTTC; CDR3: CASRPGGFYGYTF
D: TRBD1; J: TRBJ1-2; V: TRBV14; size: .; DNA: TGTGCCAGCAGCCAACTACAGGGGGCCCCTAACTATGGCTACACCTTC; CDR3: CASSQLQGAPNYGYTF
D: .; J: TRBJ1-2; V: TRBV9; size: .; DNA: TGTGCCAGCAGCGCGGGGGGGAGCTATGGCTACACCTTC; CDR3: CASSAGGSYGYTF
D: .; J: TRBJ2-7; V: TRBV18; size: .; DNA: TGTGCCAGCTCACCTCAGGCAGCTCCCATTGGCTACGAGCAGTACTTC; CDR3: CASSPQAAPIGYEQYF
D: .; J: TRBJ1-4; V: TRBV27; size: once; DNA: TGTGCCACGTCGAGGCTAGCTAATGAAAAACTGTTTTTT; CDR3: CATSRLANEKLFF
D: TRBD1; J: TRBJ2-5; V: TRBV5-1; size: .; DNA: TGCGCCAGCAGCTTCGACAGGGGGCGAGAGACCCAGTACTTC; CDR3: CASSFDRGRETQYF
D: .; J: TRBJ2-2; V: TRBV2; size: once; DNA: TGTGCCAGCAGGAGGACTGGTAACACCGGGGAGCTGTTTTTT; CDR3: CASRRTGNTGELFF
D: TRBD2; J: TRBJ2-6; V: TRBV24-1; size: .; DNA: TGTGCCACCAGTGACCTAGCCCGGGGGGTTGGGGCCAACGTCCTGACTTTC; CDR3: CATSDLARGVGANVLTF
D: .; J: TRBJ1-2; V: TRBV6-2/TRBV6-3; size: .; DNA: TGTGCCAGCAGTTACCGGGGAAGGGATGGCTACACCTTC; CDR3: CASSYRGRDGYTF
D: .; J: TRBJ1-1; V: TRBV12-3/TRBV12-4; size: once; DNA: TGTGCCAGCAGTTTAGGGGGGCCATCTTTAGCTTTCTTT; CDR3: CASSLGGPSLAFF
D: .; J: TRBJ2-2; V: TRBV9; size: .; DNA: TGTGCCAGCAGCGTAGAAACAGGGAACACCGGGGAGCTGTTTTTT; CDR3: CASSVETGNTGELFF
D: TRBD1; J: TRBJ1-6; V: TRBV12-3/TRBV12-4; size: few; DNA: TGTGCCAGCAGGACAGGGGGAAATTCACCCCTCCACTTT; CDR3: CASRTGGNSPLHF
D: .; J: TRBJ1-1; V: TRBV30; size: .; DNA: TGTGCCTGGAGCAAGGGGTCCACTGAAGCTTTCTTT; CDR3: CAWSKGSTEAFF
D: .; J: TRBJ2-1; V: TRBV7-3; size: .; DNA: TGTGCCAGCAGCTCGGGGAATGAGCAGTTCTTC; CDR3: CASSSGNEQFF
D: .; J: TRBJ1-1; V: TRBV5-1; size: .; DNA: TGCGCCAGCAGCTTGGATCGCCCGGTTAACACTGAAGCTTTCTTT; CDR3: CASSLDRPVNTEAFF
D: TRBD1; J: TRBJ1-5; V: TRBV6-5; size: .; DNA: TGTGCCACACGGACAGGGGTTTATCAGCCCCAGCATTTT; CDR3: CATRTGVYQPQHF
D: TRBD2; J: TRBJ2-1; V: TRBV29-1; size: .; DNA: TGCAGCGTTCGCCTCTGGACTAGCGGGGCTCTCAATGAGCAGTTCTTC; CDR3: CSVRLWTSGALNEQFF
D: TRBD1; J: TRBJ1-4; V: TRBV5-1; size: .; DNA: TGCGCCAGCAGCGGGACAGGGGGCCGACCAACTAATGAAAAACTGTTTTTT; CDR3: CASSGTGGRPTNEKLFF
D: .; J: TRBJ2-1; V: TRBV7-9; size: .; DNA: TGTGCCAGCAGCCCCTTCCTGGCAGACTACAATGAGCAGTTCTTC; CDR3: CASSPFLADYNEQFF
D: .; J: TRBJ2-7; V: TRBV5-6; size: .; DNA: TGTGCCAGCAGCTTTTGGGCTGGTTACGACGAGCAGTACTTC; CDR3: CASSFWAGYDEQYF
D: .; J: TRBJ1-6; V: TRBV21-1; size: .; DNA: TGTGCCAGCAGCACTCTGCGTGCAGGGAAGAATAATTCACCCCTCCACTTT; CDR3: CASSTLRAGKNNSPLHF
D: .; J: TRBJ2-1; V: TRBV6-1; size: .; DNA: TGTGCCAGCAGTGAGCAGAATGTCCATGCTGAGCAGTTCTTC; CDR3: CASSEQNVHAEQFF
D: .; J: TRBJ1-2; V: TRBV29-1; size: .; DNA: TGCAGCGTTGGGGGCAATCGCTATGGCTACACCTTC; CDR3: CSVGGNRYGYTF
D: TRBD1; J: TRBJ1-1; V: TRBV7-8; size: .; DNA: TGTGCCAGCAGCTCGACGCAACTCAGGGGGCGGAGCGCTGAAGCTTTCTTT; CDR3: CASSSTQLRGRSAEAFF